This T cell receptor (beta chain) appears in the sequencing data of a study of T cells in Graves' hyperthyroidism and ophthalmopathy. Study background: Once the initial diagnosis was made, peripheral blood was obtained before any treatment.

A few counts support this clonotype. A clone one base away is much larger, so this may be a read error. The CDR3 consists of 15 residues. Germline-derived CDR1 and CDR2 are LGHDT and YNNKEL (reference sequence). Trimming pared 4 bases from V and 1 base from J, leaving 14 bases between. The source material, RNA transcripts, was used to amplify TCR beta CDR3 regions. An initial round of RT-PCR targeting the TCR CDR3 relied on the HTBI primer set. One entry per CDR3 protein results from TCRdb running MiXCR on the multiplex PCR reads. The sample has around 700,000 distinct CDR3 sequences, roughly a sixth seen once. The study collected blood at first hyperthyroidism diagnosis, before any ophthalmopathy symptoms arose.

The TCR comes from a woman aged 50 to 65 with Graves' hyperthyroidism that later progressed to Graves' ophthalmopathy. This chain links TRBV3-1 with TRBJ2-7; D is ambiguous. Source material: blood. The chain's CDR3 is CASSLDVAQSYEQYF. Written as DNA, the CDR3 is TGTGCCAGCAGCCTAGACGTGGCACAGTCCTACGAGCAGTACTTC.